One sample yielded the 8 T cell receptor beta chains listed below, sequenced in a study of control samples from healthy donors and cancer patients. Generated by immunoSEQ multiplex PCR, the TCRdb table keeps only in-frame clones and is missing some. The repertoire includes 90,000 to 110,000 clones, just over 90% of them detected once, and more than 3.5% sits in the top ten. The sequenced sample was blood. Receptors were obtained from a human donor in good health. The donor label of this sample is uncertain.

The V gene is TRBV6-2 or TRBV6-3, the J gene TRBJ2-5; D gene uncertain. The CDR3 is 15 amino acids. Germline-derived CDR1 and CDR2 are MNHEY and SVGEGT. The V and J ends lost 5 bases and 4 bases respectively, with 17 bases between them. CDR3 sequence reads: CASSTTRSGTETQYF. For the CDR3, the DNA is TGTGCCAGCAGTACCACACGGAGTGGCACAGAGACCCAGTACTTC.

The CDR3 bases are TGTGCCAGCAGCACAATCGGGCAGGCGGGCGGGGAGCTGTTTTTT. The encoded protein is CASSTIGQAGGELFF. V usage is TRBV7-6 and J usage is TRBJ2-2, with D tentatively TRBD2 (5 bases). The CDR3 is 15 residues long. Germline V lookup: CDR1 SGHVS, CDR2 FNYEAQ. Trimming pared 5 bases from V and 7 bases from J, leaving 17 bases between.

This clone was picked up a small number of times. The chain has TRBV28 and TRBJ1-2, with D unclear. Trimming removed 8 bases from V and 1 base from J, with 8 bases in between. This CDR3 has 12 residues. The V gene's germline CDR1 is MDHEN and CDR2 SYDVKM. CDR3 sequence reads: CASDGVNYGYTF. The DNA of the CDR3 is TGTGCCAGCGATGGAGTTAACTATGGCTACACCTTC.

A note on this clone: At the DNA level, this CDR3 is encoded by other sequences in the same sample as well. The V gene is TRBV2, the J gene TRBJ1-5; 9 bases line up with TRBD1. Germline V gene sequence: CDR1 SNHLY, CDR2 FYNNEI. This CDR3 has 15 residues. V was clipped by 2 bases and J by 7 bases; unmatched bases: 6. CDR3 protein: CASSERQGVGQPQHF. The CDR3 bases are TGTGCCAGCAGTGAAAGACAGGGGGTGGGGCAGCCCCAGCATTTT.

This chain joins TRBV25-1 and TRBJ1-6, with D perhaps TRBD1 (5 bases). This CDR3 contains 14 residues. Germline V gene sequence: CDR1 MGHDK, CDR2 SYGVNS. Deletions cut 6 bases from V and 0 bases from J, with 6 bases between. As DNA, the CDR3 is TGTGCCAGCAGACAGGACTCCTATAATTCACCCCTCCACTTT. Amino acids: CASRQDSYNSPLHF.

The V gene is TRBV12-3 or TRBV12-4, the J gene TRBJ1-1, with D uncertain. The CDR3 has 13 amino acids. V was cut by 9 bases and J by 4 bases, with 15 bases left in between. The CDR3 DNA is TGTGCCAGTATAAACCTCTGGGCCACTGAAGCTTTCTTT. This sequence encodes CASINLWATEAFF.

This clone has only one observation. CDR3 coding DNA: TGTGCCAGTAGTATCAGGCCGGGACAGCCTAAGAACTCTGGAAACACCATATATTTT. Residues: CASSIRPGQPKNSGNTIYF. The chain joins TRBV19 to TRBJ1-3; TRBD1 matches at 7 bases. V shed 3 bases and J 0 bases; nucleotides not matched to a gene: 14. The CDR3 runs 19 residues. The germline gives CDR1 LNHDA, CDR2 SQIVND (reference sequence).

The rearrangement joins TRBV27 to TRBJ2-5; D is unresolved. Between the trimmed V and J ends, which lost 5 bases and 1 base, there was a span of 17 bases. CDR1 is MNHEY and CDR2 is SMNVEV in the germline V gene (reference sequence). The CDR3 totals 16 residues. CDR3 in amino acids: CASSASLYYIQETQYF. The DNA of the CDR3 is TGTGCCAGCAGTGCGAGCTTATACTATATCCAAGAGACCCAGTACTTC.